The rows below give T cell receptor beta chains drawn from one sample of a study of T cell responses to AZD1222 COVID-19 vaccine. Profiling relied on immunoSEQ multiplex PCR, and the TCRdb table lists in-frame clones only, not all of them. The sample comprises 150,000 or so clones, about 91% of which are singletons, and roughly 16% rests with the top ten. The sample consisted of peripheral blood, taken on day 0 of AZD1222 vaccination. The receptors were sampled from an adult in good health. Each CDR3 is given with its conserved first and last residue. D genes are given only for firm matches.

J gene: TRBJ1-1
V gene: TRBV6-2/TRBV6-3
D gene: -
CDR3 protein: CASSRIGNTEAFF

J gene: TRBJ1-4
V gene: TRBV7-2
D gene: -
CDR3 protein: CASSTNQGEKLFF

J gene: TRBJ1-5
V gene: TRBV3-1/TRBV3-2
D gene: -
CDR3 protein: CASSHSGAASQPQHF

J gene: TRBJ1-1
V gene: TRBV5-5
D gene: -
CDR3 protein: CASSPGQGMNTEAFF

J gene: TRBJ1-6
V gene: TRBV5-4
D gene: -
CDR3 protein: CASSPSTDTISPLHF

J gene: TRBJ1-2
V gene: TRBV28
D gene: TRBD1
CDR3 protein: CASSSTGTANYGYTF

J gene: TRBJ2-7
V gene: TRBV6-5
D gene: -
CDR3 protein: CASSYSMLKSSYEQYF

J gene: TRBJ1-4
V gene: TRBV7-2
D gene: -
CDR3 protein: CASSLEGSYEKLFF

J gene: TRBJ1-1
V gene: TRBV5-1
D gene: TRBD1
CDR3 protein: CASSFLGQENTEAFF

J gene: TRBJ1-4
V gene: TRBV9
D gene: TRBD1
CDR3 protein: CASSSGTAEKLFF

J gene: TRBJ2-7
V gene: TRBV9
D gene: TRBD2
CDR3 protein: CASSPTGGYTYEQYF

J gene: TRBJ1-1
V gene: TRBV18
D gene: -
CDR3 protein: CASSPVTGNTEAFF

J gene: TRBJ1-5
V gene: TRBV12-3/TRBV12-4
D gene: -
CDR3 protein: CASSVSQPQHF

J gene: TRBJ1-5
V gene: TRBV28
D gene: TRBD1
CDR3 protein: CASSYGTGVPQPQHF

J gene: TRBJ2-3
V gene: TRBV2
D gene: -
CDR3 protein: CASRTRGATDTQYF

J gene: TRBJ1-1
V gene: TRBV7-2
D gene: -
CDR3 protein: CASSPRGPNTEAFF

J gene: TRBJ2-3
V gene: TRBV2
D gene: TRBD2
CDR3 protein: CASSGLAATDTQYF

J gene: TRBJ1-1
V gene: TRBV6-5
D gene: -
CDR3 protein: CASSYSIGGANTEAFF

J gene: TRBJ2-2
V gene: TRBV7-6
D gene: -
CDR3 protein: CASSLGGGPGELFF

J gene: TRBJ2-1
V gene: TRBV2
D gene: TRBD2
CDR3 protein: CASMDSGVQAAEQFF

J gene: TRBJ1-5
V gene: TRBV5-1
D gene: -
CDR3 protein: CASSRLPGSNQPQHF

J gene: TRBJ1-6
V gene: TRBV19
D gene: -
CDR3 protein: CASSRAFSGTYSPLHF

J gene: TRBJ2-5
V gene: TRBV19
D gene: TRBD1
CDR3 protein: CASSLRTGAVQETQYF

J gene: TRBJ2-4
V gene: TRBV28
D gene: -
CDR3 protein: CASSSTMSLAKNIQYF

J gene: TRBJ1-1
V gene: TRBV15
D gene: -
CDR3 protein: CATSTGVVMNTEAFF

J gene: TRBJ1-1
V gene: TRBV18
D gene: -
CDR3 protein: CASSPRLSQGQNTEAFF

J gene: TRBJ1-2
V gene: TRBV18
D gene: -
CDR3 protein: CASSPNTLYGYTF

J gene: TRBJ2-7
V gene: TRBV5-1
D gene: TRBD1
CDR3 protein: CASPGQGYEQYF

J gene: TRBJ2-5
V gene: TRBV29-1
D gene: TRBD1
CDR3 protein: CSVSDTGGVAETQYF

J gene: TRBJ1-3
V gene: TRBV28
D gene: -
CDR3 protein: CASSIVSSGGNTIYF

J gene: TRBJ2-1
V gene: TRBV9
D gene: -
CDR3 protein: CASSPRGGNYNEQFF

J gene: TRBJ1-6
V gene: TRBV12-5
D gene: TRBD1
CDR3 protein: CASGQDRFRSPLHF

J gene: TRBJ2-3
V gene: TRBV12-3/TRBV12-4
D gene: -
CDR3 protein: CASSLASHTQYF

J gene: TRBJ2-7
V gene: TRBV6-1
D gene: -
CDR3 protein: CASSEFGGMGDEQYF

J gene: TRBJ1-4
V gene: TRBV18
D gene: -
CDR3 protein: CASSPRGGPPKEKLFF

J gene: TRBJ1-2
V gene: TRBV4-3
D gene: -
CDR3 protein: CASSQDLAHLEYGYTF

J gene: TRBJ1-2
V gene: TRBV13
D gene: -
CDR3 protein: CASSLGGRAGSNYGYTF

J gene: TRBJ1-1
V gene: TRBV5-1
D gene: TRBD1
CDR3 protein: CASSLVTGAVSEAFF

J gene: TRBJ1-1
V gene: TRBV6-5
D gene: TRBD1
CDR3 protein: CASKPGQGPSRAFF

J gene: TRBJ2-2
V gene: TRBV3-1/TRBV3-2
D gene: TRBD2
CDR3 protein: CASSSGRLNTGELFF

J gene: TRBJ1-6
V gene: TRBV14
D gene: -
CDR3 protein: CASSREIANSPLHF

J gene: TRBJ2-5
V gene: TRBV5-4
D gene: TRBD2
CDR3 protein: CASTPTSGNQETQYF

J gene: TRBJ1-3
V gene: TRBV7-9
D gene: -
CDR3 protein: CASSLVGNLGNTIYF

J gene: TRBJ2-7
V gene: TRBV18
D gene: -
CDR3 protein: CASSPGQSYEQYF

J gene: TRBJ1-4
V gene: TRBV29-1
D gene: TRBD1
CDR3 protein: CSVEDIGQGAGKLFF

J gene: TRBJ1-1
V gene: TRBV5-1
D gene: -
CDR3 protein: CASSLAGQHTEAFF